This is a list of T cell receptor beta chains from one sample in a study of human T cells and chemical hapten exposure. TCRdb re-called the RACE reads with MiXCR, one entry per CDR3 protein. The sample lists about 34,000 distinct CDR3 sequences, 6% to 7% seen once, with roughly 9.2% in the top ten. The material was whole blood, obtained in connection with sensitization to the hapten diphenylcyclopropenone (DPC). Every receptor here comes from a woman between 25 and 40 years old with alopecia areata. Some clones in this sample may be carry-over from other donors' samples. Both conserved end residues are part of each CDR3. Each record gives: CDR3 protein, CDR3 DNA, V gene, clone size, D gene, J gene. D genes are given only for firm matches. Clone size is not always given. Where it is, it says once, few, many or a class for expanded clones.

CDR3aa: CASSDQQGAGETQYF
CDR3nt: TGTGCCAGCAGTGATCAGCAGGGTGCCGGAGAGACCCAGTACTTC
v_gene: TRBV25-1
abundance: many
d_gene: .
j_gene: TRBJ2-5

CDR3aa: CASSPRGSGGASYTGELFF
CDR3nt: TGTGCCAGCAGCCCTCGGGGTAGCGGGGGGGCCAGTTATACCGGGGAGCTGTTTTTT
v_gene: TRBV7-6
abundance: many
d_gene: TRBD2
j_gene: TRBJ2-2

CDR3aa: CASSFQRGGNGELFF
CDR3nt: TGTGCCAGCAGCTTTCAGCGGGGGGGTAACGGGGAGCTGTTTTTT
v_gene: TRBV7-2
abundance: many
d_gene: TRBD2
j_gene: TRBJ2-2

CDR3aa: CASSPETGTQPQHF
CDR3nt: TGTGCCAGCTCACCCGAAACAGGGACTCAGCCCCAGCATTTT
v_gene: TRBV18
abundance: few
d_gene: .
j_gene: TRBJ1-5

CDR3aa: CAIPTMKGPDTQYF
CDR3nt: TGTGCCATCCCGACGATGAAGGGGCCAGATACGCAGTATTTT
v_gene: TRBV5-4
abundance: few
d_gene: .
j_gene: TRBJ2-3

CDR3aa: CASSQSGGITDTQYF
CDR3nt: TGTGCCAGCAGCCAATCCGGGGGGATCACAGATACGCAGTATTTT
v_gene: TRBV3-1
abundance: many
d_gene: TRBD2
j_gene: TRBJ2-3

CDR3aa: CASKIAGEVYEQYF
CDR3nt: TGTGCCAGCAAGATAGCGGGGGAGGTCTACGAGCAGTACTTC
v_gene: TRBV7-2
abundance: .
d_gene: TRBD2
j_gene: TRBJ2-7

CDR3aa: CASSGNRQGNTEAFF
CDR3nt: TGTGCCAGCAGTGGCAACAGACAGGGGAACACTGAAGCTTTCTTT
v_gene: TRBV6-1
abundance: .
d_gene: TRBD1
j_gene: TRBJ1-1

CDR3aa: CSTRDRQETQYF
CDR3nt: TGCAGCACCCGGGACAGACAAGAGACCCAGTACTTC
v_gene: TRBV29-1
abundance: many
d_gene: TRBD1
j_gene: TRBJ2-5

CDR3aa: CASSLATGYQPQHF
CDR3nt: TGTGCCAGCAGCTTGGCAACAGGTTACCAGCCCCAGCATTTT
v_gene: TRBV5-6
abundance: few
d_gene: .
j_gene: TRBJ1-5

CDR3aa: CASSLGKGGYTF
CDR3nt: TGTGCCAGCAGCTTGGGGAAAGGGGGCTACACCTTC
v_gene: TRBV5-6
abundance: many
d_gene: .
j_gene: TRBJ1-2

CDR3aa: CASSLTSGGYTDTQYF
CDR3nt: TGTGCCAGCAGCTTAACTAGCGGGGGTTACACAGATACGCAGTATTTT
v_gene: TRBV7-3
abundance: many
d_gene: TRBD2
j_gene: TRBJ2-3

CDR3aa: CASSLTGTAFSGNTIYF
CDR3nt: TGTGCCAGCAGCCTTACCGGGACAGCCTTCTCTGGAAACACCATATATTTT
v_gene: TRBV7-9
abundance: .
d_gene: TRBD1
j_gene: TRBJ1-3

CDR3aa: CASSEGDLTINEQFF
CDR3nt: TGCGCCAGCAGCGAAGGGGACCTTACAATCAATGAGCAGTTCTTC
v_gene: TRBV5-1
abundance: few
d_gene: .
j_gene: TRBJ2-1

CDR3aa: CSAREGGAREQFF
CDR3nt: TGCAGCGCTCGGGAGGGGGGGGCTCGGGAGCAGTTCTTC
v_gene: TRBV29-1
abundance: few
d_gene: TRBD2
j_gene: TRBJ2-1

CDR3aa: CSTLGQETQYF
CDR3nt: TGCAGTACCCTCGGCCAGGAGACCCAGTACTTC
v_gene: TRBV20-1
abundance: few
d_gene: .
j_gene: TRBJ2-5

CDR3aa: CASSRSGYQPQHF
CDR3nt: TGTGCCAGCAGCAGGTCCGGGTACCAGCCCCAGCATTTT
v_gene: TRBV7-2
abundance: few
d_gene: .
j_gene: TRBJ1-5

CDR3aa: CASSLEDIGTDTQYF
CDR3nt: TGCGCCAGCAGCTTAGAAGACATTGGCACAGATACGCAGTATTTT
v_gene: TRBV5-1
abundance: .
d_gene: .
j_gene: TRBJ2-3

CDR3aa: CSVAGGDYNEQFF
CDR3nt: TGCAGCGTTGCCGGGGGGGATTACAATGAGCAGTTCTTC
v_gene: TRBV29-1
abundance: medium-sized
d_gene: TRBD2
j_gene: TRBJ2-1

CDR3aa: CASSIRVRQPQHF
CDR3nt: TGTGCCAGCAGTATCCGGGTTCGGCAGCCCCAGCATTTT
v_gene: TRBV6-5
abundance: few
d_gene: .
j_gene: TRBJ1-5

CDR3aa: CASSVLAGGADTQYF
CDR3nt: TGTGCCAGCAGTGTTCTAGCGGGGGGCGCAGATACGCAGTATTTT
v_gene: TRBV6-1
abundance: few
d_gene: TRBD2
j_gene: TRBJ2-3

CDR3aa: CSVEGLARSNEQFF
CDR3nt: TGCAGCGTAGAAGGACTAGCGCGTTCCAATGAGCAGTTCTTC
v_gene: TRBV29-1
abundance: few
d_gene: TRBD2
j_gene: TRBJ2-1

CDR3aa: CASRLQGPGPDTQYF
CDR3nt: TGTGCCAGCAGGTTACAGGGTCCAGGACCCGATACGCAGTATTTT
v_gene: TRBV7-2
abundance: many
d_gene: .
j_gene: TRBJ2-3

CDR3aa: CASSFAPGQSYEQYF
CDR3nt: TGTGCCAGCAGCTTCGCGCCGGGACAGAGTTACGAGCAGTACTTC
v_gene: TRBV5-6
abundance: .
d_gene: TRBD1
j_gene: TRBJ2-7

CDR3aa: CAISEVTSGSTDTQYF
CDR3nt: TGTGCCATCAGTGAGGTCACTAGCGGTTCCACAGATACGCAGTATTTT
v_gene: TRBV10-3
abundance: many
d_gene: TRBD2
j_gene: TRBJ2-3

CDR3aa: CSAQRGQVEISNTEAFF
CDR3nt: TGCAGTGCTCAGAGGGGGCAGGTAGAAATCTCCAACACTGAAGCTTTCTTT
v_gene: TRBV20-1
abundance: .
d_gene: TRBD1
j_gene: TRBJ1-1

CDR3aa: CASSLSGESSNQPQHF
CDR3nt: TGTGCCAGCAGTTTAAGTGGGGAGTCGAGCAATCAGCCCCAGCATTTT
v_gene: TRBV12-3/TRBV12-4
abundance: many
d_gene: .
j_gene: TRBJ1-5

CDR3aa: CASSAQWTSGTDTQYF
CDR3nt: TGTGCCAGCAGCGCCCAATGGACTAGCGGCACAGATACGCAGTATTTT
v_gene: TRBV4-2
abundance: few
d_gene: TRBD2
j_gene: TRBJ2-3

CDR3aa: CASSLWGGEQFF
CDR3nt: TGTGCCAGCAGTTTATGGGGCGGTGAGCAGTTCTTC
v_gene: TRBV12-3/TRBV12-4
abundance: few
d_gene: .
j_gene: TRBJ2-1

CDR3aa: CASTPMNTGELFF
CDR3nt: TGTGCCAGCACCCCAATGAACACCGGGGAGCTGTTTTTT
v_gene: TRBV6-6
abundance: few
d_gene: .
j_gene: TRBJ2-2

CDR3aa: CASSYSSGNYEQYF
CDR3nt: TGTGCCAGCAGTTACTCGAGCGGGAACTACGAGCAGTACTTC
v_gene: TRBV6-5
abundance: many
d_gene: TRBD2
j_gene: TRBJ2-7